The text below deals with one T cell receptor beta chain. Its antigen is still unknown. The sample belongs to a study of blood T cells in healthy people across ages. Study findings and constraints: It was held that the diversity estimates obtained from one million T cells were underestimates. CMV infection status of these donors was not known. Higher diversity and more naive CD4+ cells were features of long-lived donors, compared to aged donors.

Each donor's blood draw was around 9.1 milliliters of peripheral blood. It was with a sample-barcoded 5' primer and a J-beta primer mix that a second PCR of roughly 7 to 11 cycles was run. One entry per CDR3 protein results from TCRdb running MiXCR on the 5' RACE reads. Here the sample spans about 810,000 distinct CDR3 sequences, 35% to 40% being singletons. V lost 2 bases and J lost 6, with 13 bases in between. CDR3 size: 14 residues. This clonotype was obtained from a man aged 18 to 30 in good health. This chain links TRBV12-3 or TRBV12-4 with TRBJ1-1; D uncertain. The sample was blood. The CDR3 region is CASSLRHLAAEAFF. CDR3 DNA sequence: TGTGCCAGCAGTTTACGGCACCTAGCCGCTGAAGCTTTCTTT.